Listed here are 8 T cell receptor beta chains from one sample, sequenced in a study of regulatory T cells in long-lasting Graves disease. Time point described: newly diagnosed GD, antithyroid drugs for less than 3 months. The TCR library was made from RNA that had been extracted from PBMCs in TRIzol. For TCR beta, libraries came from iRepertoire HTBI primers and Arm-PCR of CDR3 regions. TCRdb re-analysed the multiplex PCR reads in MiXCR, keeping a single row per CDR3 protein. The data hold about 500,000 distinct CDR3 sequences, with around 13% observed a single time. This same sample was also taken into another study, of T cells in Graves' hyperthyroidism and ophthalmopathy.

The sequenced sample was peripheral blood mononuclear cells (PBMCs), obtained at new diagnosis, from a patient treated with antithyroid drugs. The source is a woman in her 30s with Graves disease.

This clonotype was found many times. Here the CDR3 reads CASSLSGSTGELFF. CDR3 coding DNA: TGTGCCAGCAGTTTAAGCGGGAGCACCGGGGAGCTGTTTTTT. The chain employs TRBV28 and TRBJ2-2, with 8 bases lining up with TRBD2. V lost 2 bases to trimming and J lost 4 bases; unmatched junction nucleotides: 0. Germline lookup yields CDR1 MDHEN and CDR2 SYDVKM. The CDR3 is 14 amino acids.

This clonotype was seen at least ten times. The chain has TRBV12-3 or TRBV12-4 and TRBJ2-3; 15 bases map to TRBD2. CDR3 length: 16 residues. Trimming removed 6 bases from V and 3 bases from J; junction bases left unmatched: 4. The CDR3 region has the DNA TGTGCCAGCAGCCCTGGGACTAGCGGGAGGACAGATACGCAGTATTTT. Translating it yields CASSPGTSGRTDTQYF.

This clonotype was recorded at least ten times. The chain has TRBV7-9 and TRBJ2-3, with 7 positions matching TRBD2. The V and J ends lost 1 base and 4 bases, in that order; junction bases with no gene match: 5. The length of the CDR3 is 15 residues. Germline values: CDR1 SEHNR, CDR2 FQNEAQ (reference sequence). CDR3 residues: CASSLDGGRADTQYF. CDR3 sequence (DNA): TGTGCCAGCAGCTTAGACGGCGGGAGAGCAGATACGCAGTATTTT.

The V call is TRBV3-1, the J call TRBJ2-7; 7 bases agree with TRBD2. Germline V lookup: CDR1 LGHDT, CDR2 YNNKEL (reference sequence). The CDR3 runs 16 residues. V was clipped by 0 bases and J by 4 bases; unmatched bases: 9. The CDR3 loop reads CASSQDRREPWYEQYF. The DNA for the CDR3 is TGTGCCAGCAGCCAAGACCGGCGGGAGCCGTGGTACGAGCAGTACTTC.

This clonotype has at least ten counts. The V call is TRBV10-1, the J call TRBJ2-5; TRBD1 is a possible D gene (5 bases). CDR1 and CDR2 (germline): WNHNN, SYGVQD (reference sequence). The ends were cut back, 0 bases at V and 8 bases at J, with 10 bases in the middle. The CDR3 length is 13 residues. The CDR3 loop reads CASSESQGTTQYF. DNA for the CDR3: TGCGCCAGCAGTGAGTCTCAGGGAACAACCCAGTACTTC.

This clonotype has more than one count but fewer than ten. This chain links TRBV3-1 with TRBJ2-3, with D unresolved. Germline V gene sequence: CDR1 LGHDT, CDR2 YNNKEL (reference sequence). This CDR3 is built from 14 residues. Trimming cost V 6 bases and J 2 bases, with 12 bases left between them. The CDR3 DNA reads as TGTGCCAGCAGTTTTTATACCCTCACAGATACGCAGTATTTT. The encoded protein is CASSFYTLTDTQYF.

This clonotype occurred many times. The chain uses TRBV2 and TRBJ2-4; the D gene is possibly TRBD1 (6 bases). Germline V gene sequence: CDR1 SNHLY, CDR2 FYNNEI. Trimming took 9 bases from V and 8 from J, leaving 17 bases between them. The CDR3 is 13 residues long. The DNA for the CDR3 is TGTGCCAGTCAGAAAGGGGGTGCGGACATTCAGTACTTC. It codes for CASQKGGADIQYF.

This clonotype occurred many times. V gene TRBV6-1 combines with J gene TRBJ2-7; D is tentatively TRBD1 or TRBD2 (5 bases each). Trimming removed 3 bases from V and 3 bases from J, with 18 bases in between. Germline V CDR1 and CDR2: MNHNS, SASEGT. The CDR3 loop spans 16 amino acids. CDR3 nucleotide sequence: TGTGCCAGCAGTGAGGGACCTTCCACCCCCAGCTACGAGCAGTACTTC. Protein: CASSEGPSTPSYEQYF.